This TCR beta chain was captured in a study of cytomegalovirus exposure and HLA in healthy donors. About the research overall: A prior analysis found 117 million unique TCR beta sequences from 170 million or so T cells.

The PCR ran on 60 Vbeta and 13 Jbeta primers. The authors' processing: Around 10 million of the about 80 million unique TCR beta chains counted in a later analysis were shared. Only in-frame clones appear in the TCRdb table, and some are missing; sequencing was by immunoSEQ multiplex PCR. V, J and clone size derive from that table, while D and trimming were established from the DNA sequence. The top ten clones hold 11% to 15% of a sample with tens of thousands of clones, approximately 70% of them seen once. Trimming removed 3 bases from V and 2 bases from J, with 9 bases in between. The CDR3 loop spans 14 amino acids. CDR1 and CDR2 (germline): MRHNA, SNTAGT.

The chain links TRBV6-4 to TRBJ2-3; the D is unclear. This clonotype was sampled from a male donor in good health and CMV-seropositive. Sample: PBMCs. CDR3 bases: TGTGCCAGCAGTGAAGCCTATAACACAGATACGCAGTATTTT. Encoded protein: CASSEAYNTDTQYF.